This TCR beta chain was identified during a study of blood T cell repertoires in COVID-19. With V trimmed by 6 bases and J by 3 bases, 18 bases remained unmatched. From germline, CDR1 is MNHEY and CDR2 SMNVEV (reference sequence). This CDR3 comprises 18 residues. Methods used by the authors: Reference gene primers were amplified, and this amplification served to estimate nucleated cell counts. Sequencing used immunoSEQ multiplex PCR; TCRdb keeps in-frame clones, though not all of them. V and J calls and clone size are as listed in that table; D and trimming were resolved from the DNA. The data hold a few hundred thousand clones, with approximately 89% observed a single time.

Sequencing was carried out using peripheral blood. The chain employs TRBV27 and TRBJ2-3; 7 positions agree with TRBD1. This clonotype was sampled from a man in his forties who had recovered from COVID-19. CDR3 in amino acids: CASSPYPPGGIRTDTQYF. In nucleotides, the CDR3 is TGTGCCAGCAGCCCCTACCCCCCAGGGGGAATAAGGACAGATACGCAGTATTTT.